This T cell receptor (beta chain) was sequenced during a study of graft-versus-host responses after intestinal transplantation. The protocol was immunoSEQ multiplex PCR, while the TCRdb copy is restricted to in-frame clones and leaves out a portion. Among 25,000 to 30,000 clones listed, 70% to 90% were seen once. Overall study findings and caveats: GvH clones surfaced in recipient marrow, some emerging earlier in ileum or blood.

Only one count was recorded for this clone. Its antigen remains unknown. The CDR3 sequence is 15 residues long. Germline CDR1 reads MNHEY; CDR2 reads SMNVEV (reference sequence). Trimming cost V 4 bases and J 3 bases, with 13 bases left between them. The sequencing here drew on PBMCs, taken 450 to 480 days after intestinal transplantation. V and J are TRBV27 and TRBJ1-5; D possibly corresponds to TRBD1 (6 bases). The origin of this receptor is a human patient who received an intestinal transplant, so some T cells may come from the graft donor. CDR3 amino acids: CASSSGAGVNQPQHF. CDR3 nucleotides: TGTGCCAGCAGTTCGGGCGCAGGGGTCAATCAGCCCCAGCATTTT.